The 15 T cell receptor beta chains presented below share a single source sample, sequenced in a study of cytomegalovirus exposure and HLA in healthy donors. The study ran its PCR with 60 Vbeta and 13 Jbeta primers. Sequencing was performed with immunoSEQ multiplex PCR; in TCRdb, only in-frame clones are kept and a portion is missing. The sample includes over 110,000 clones, roughly four fifths of them seen just once. The sample taken for sequencing was PBMCs. Receptors were obtained from a male donor in good health and CMV-seronegative.

The V and J genes are TRBV27 and TRBJ2-1; D is uncertain. Germline values: CDR1 MNHEY, CDR2 SMNVEV (reference sequence). V was shortened by 3 bases and J by 2 bases, with 11 bases between the two germline ends. This CDR3 region has 15 residues. The CDR3 DNA follows: TGTGCCAGCAGTTTTGCCAGTATCACCTACAATGAGCAGTTCTTC. It specifies CASSFASITYNEQFF.

The genes are TRBV27 and TRBJ2-7; the match to TRBD1 covers 7 bases. CDR1 is MNHEY and CDR2 is SMNVEV in the germline V gene (reference sequence). This CDR3 has 15 residues. Trimming removed 4 bases from V and 1 base from J; junction bases left unmatched: 7. CDR3 nucleotide sequence: TGTGCCAGCAGTTCTCTCGGGACAGCTTCCTACGAGCAGTACTTC. Amino acids: CASSSLGTASYEQYF.

The chain has TRBV18 and TRBJ1-5; D is ambiguous. V lost 4 bases to trimming and J lost 0 bases, with 4 bases between them. CDR3 size: 13 residues. Germline values: CDR1 KGHSH, CDR2 LQKENI. The CDR3 loop is CASSLDSNQPQHF. CDR3 nucleotides: TGTGCCAGCTCACTAGATAGCAATCAGCCCCAGCATTTT.

This clone was seen a few times. V gene TRBV6-5 combines with J gene TRBJ2-3, with 14 bases lining up with TRBD2. Unmatched junction bases numbered 5, after V lost 4 bases and J lost 5 bases. The germline gives CDR1 MNHEY, CDR2 SVGAGI. The CDR3 consists of 16 residues. The CDR3 loop reads CASSSPTSGRGDTQYF. CDR3 in DNA: TGTGCCAGCAGTTCGCCGACTAGCGGGAGGGGAGATACGCAGTATTTT.

J is TRBJ2-7 and V is TRBV29-1; 7 nucleotides match TRBD1. Trimming took 4 bases from V and 6 from J; bases not matched to a gene: 6. CDR1 is SQVTM, CDR2 ANQGSEA, per germline. This CDR3 has 12 amino acids. CDR3 sequence (DNA): TGCAGCGTTGTAACAGGGGCGGGCGAGCAGTACTTC. Encoded protein: CSVVTGAGEQYF.

The V and J genes are TRBV29-1 and TRBJ2-7, with 13 bases identical to TRBD2. Germline lookup yields CDR1 SQVTM and CDR2 ANQGSEA. Losses at the gene ends were 3 bases for V and 4 bases for J; bases not matched to a gene: 0. There are 13 residues in the CDR3. CDR3 sequence: CSVETSGRYEQYF. The CDR3 region has the DNA TGCAGCGTTGAGACTAGCGGGAGGTACGAGCAGTACTTC.

This chain joins TRBV30 and TRBJ2-3; 16 positions match TRBD2. Germline-derived CDR1 and CDR2 are GTSNPN and SVGIG (reference sequence). With V trimmed by 4 bases and J by 5 bases, 6 bases remained unmatched. The CDR3 extends over 16 amino acids. DNA for the CDR3: TGTGCCTGGATGGGGACTAGCGGGAGGGTGGGAGATACGCAGTATTTT. Translation gives CAWMGTSGRVGDTQYF.

The V call is TRBV7-9, the J call TRBJ1-1, with unresolved D. The CDR3 has 16 amino acids. Germline-derived CDR1 and CDR2 are SEHNR and FQNEAQ (reference sequence). V was cut by 2 bases and J by 0 bases, with 13 bases left in between. As DNA, the CDR3 is TGTGCCAGCAGCTTACCCCGGGAGGGAATGAACACTGAAGCTTTCTTT. Protein sequence: CASSLPREGMNTEAFF.

This sequence joins TRBV7-9 and TRBJ1-4; 7 bases align to TRBD1. J lost 4 bases, V lost 8 bases, and 22 bases had no gene match. CDR1 and CDR2 (germline): SEHNR, FQNEAQ (reference sequence). This CDR3 has 19 amino acids. The DNA of the CDR3 is TGTGCCAGCTTCCCCTACAGGGGAATGTCAGACCTGCGTAATGAAAAACTGTTTTTT. Translation gives CASFPYRGMSDLRNEKLFF.

The chain recombines TRBV6-5 with TRBJ2-1; TRBD1 agrees at 9 bases. CDR3 size: 14 residues. Trimming removed 4 bases from V and 9 bases from J; junction bases left unmatched: 7. CDR1 MNHEY and CDR2 SVGAGI come from the germline V gene. CDR3 in amino acids: CASSLGQGSREQFF. In DNA form, the CDR3 reads TGTGCCAGCAGTTTGGGACAGGGTTCGCGTGAGCAGTTCTTC.

CDR3 DNA: TGTGCCAGCAGCCAAGAAGGAATTAGCGGCTCCTACGAGCAGTACTTC. It is translated as CASSQEGISGSYEQYF. The chain couples TRBV4-2 to TRBJ2-7; possible D gene TRBD2, 6 bases. The germline V gene encodes CDR1 LGHNA and CDR2 YNFKEQ. The V end lost 0 bases, the J end lost 0 bases, and 12 bases lay between the germline ends. The CDR3 has 16 amino acids.

The V and J genes are TRBV2 and TRBJ1-2; 9 bases align to TRBD1. J gave up 4 bases and V 6 bases, and 9 bases lay outside the gene matches. Germline CDR1 SNHLY, CDR2 FYNNEI. The CDR3 length is 15 residues. As DNA, the CDR3 is TGTGCCAGCAGACCGGGACAGGGAGATCCCTATGGCTACACCTTC. It encodes CASRPGQGDPYGYTF.

The genes are TRBV9 and TRBJ2-7, with 9 nucleotides matching TRBD2. Germline trimming cut 4 bases from V and 4 bases from J; bases unmatched to any gene: 15. This CDR3 has 17 amino acids. Germline loops: CDR1 SGDLS, CDR2 YYNGEE. CDR3 in amino acids: CASSTAAKTSGLYEQYF. The CDR3 nucleotides are TGTGCCAGCAGCACAGCGGCTAAAACTAGCGGGCTGTACGAGCAGTACTTC.

The chain has TRBV29-1 and TRBJ2-3; TRBD2 matches 7 bases. V gave up 5 bases and J gave up 6 bases; unmatched junction bases: 8. Per germline, CDR1 SQVTM and CDR2 ANQGSEA. There are 13 residues in the CDR3. The CDR3 sequence is CSVSGLGGDTQYF. CDR3 DNA sequence: TGCAGCGTTTCCGGACTAGGCGGGGATACGCAGTATTTT.

V usage is TRBV5-4 and J usage is TRBJ2-6; 10 bases are shared with TRBD1. The CDR3 runs to 19 residues. Per the germline V gene, CDR1 is SGHNT and CDR2 is YYREEE (reference sequence). Unmatched junction bases numbered 24, after V lost 5 bases and J lost 13 bases. In DNA, the CDR3 is TGTGCCAGCAGGGCGGCCGGGACAGGGGTCCTCACGGGGCGAGAGGTCCTGACTTTC. Amino acids: CASRAAGTGVLTGREVLTF.